This entry lists 15 T cell receptor beta chains sequenced from one sample in a study of vaccination effects on CD4 cells after COVID-19. No antigen has been assigned to these receptors. Peptide-pool stimulation followed by sequencing identified expanded antigen-specific CD4+ clonotypes in the ViraFEST assay. Investigators separated out CD4+ T cells once approximately 9 days of culture had passed. Sequenced by immunoSEQ multiplex PCR; TCRdb stores in-frame clones only, minus some. Counted here are more than 25,000 clones, 55% to 75% occurring once; the ten biggest clones make up 25% to 30%. The source was CD4+ T cells from PBMCs cultured with HCoV-229E spike peptides, collected before COVID-19 vaccination. The receptors were gathered from a human donor who received a COVID-19 vaccine.

This sequence joins TRBV9 and TRBJ2-7, with TRBD1 matching 9 bases. This CDR3 is 14 amino acids long. Germline V gene lookup returns CDR1 SGDLS and CDR2 YYNGEE. The V and J ends lost 4 bases and 4 bases, in that order; junction bases with no gene match: 6. The CDR3 bases are TGTGCCAGCAGCCCAAGGGACAGGGAGTACGAGCAGTACTTC. This encodes CASSPRDREYEQYF.

The chain is built from TRBV20-1 and TRBJ1-4; no clear D gene. The CDR3 has 11 residues. The germline gives CDR1 DFQATT, CDR2 SNEGSKA (reference sequence). The CDR3 is CRAGKNEKLFF. The CDR3 DNA sequence: TGCAGAGCGGGGAAGAATGAAAAACTGTTTTTT.

This clone was seen a few times. The genes are TRBV5-1 and TRBJ2-7, with 7 bases lining up with TRBD1. The CDR3 sequence is 13 residues long. CDR1 and CDR2 from the germline V gene are SGHRS and YFSETQ. The V gene end was trimmed by 5 bases and the J gene end by 3 bases; junction bases not matched to a gene: 5. CDR3 region: CASSADRHYEQYF. In DNA form, the CDR3 reads TGCGCCAGCAGTGCGGACAGGCACTACGAGCAGTACTTC.

This clone was seen only a few times. This rearrangement joins TRBV30 to TRBJ1-3; D remains unclear. Germline assignment: CDR1 GTSNPN and CDR2 SVGIG (reference sequence). Trimming left V 1 base short and J 6 bases short, with 7 bases between. This CDR3 comprises 12 residues. The CDR3 protein is CAWSGGPNTIYF. CDR3 nucleotides: TGTGCCTGGAGTGGAGGTCCAAACACCATATATTTT.

Only a few counts were recorded for this clone. CDR3 in amino acids: CAISESRGARTDTQYF. CDR3 coding DNA: TGTGCCATCAGTGAGTCTCGGGGGGCGAGAACAGATACGCAGTATTTT. The V call is TRBV10-3, the J call TRBJ2-3; possibly TRBD2 for D (7 bases). Germline V gene lookup returns CDR1 ENHRY and CDR2 SYGVKD. Trimming removed 0 bases at V and 3 bases at J, with 13 bases between. The CDR3 runs 16 residues.

The V gene is TRBV2, the J gene TRBJ1-6; D is uncertain. This CDR3 contains 14 residues. CDR1 is SNHLY and CDR2 is FYNNEI in the germline V gene. V lost 1 base to trimming and J lost 4 bases, with 5 bases between them. The CDR3 bases are TGTGCCAGCAGTGAAGGCTCTTATAATTCACCCCTCCACTTT. Its translation: CASSEGSYNSPLHF.

This rearrangement joins TRBV2 to TRBJ1-1; no reliable D call. The V end lost 6 bases, the J end lost 0 bases, and 11 bases lay between the germline ends. The CDR3 has 14 amino acids. CDR1 is SNHLY and CDR2 is FYNNEI in the germline V gene. The CDR3 DNA sequence: TGTGCCAGCAGGTTGGCTTCAATGAACACTGAAGCTTTCTTT. Protein product: CASRLASMNTEAFF.

The chain recombines TRBV5-1 with TRBJ1-2; the D gene is possibly TRBD1 (6 bases). V was trimmed by 3 bases and J by 8 bases, leaving 20 bases between them. CDR3 length: 15 residues. Germline V lookup: CDR1 SGHRS, CDR2 YFSETQ. The CDR3 bases are TGCGCCAGCAGCTCCACTCCAGGGGCCGGCGAGGGCTACACCTTC. This gives the protein CASSSTPGAGEGYTF.

The chain combines TRBV18 with TRBJ2-7, with D possibly TRBD1 on 6 matching bases. The V end lost 5 bases, the J end lost 1 base, and 12 bases lay between the germline ends. This CDR3 is built from 14 residues. The germline CDR1 and CDR2 sequences are KGHSH and LQKENI. CDR3 sequence reads: CASSSTGFSYEQYF. CDR3 nucleotides: TGTGCCAGCTCATCAACAGGGTTTTCCTACGAGCAGTACTTC.

The chain couples TRBV5-5 to TRBJ1-5; TRBD1 matches at 9 bases. CDR1 and CDR2 from the germline V gene are SGHKS and YYEKEE (reference sequence). The V segment lost 3 bases and the J segment 5 bases; nucleotides outside the gene matches: 6. The CDR3 runs 15 residues. The CDR3 DNA follows: TGTGCCAGCAGCTGGGGACAGGGTTGGTATCAGCCCCAGCATTTT. Encoded protein: CASSWGQGWYQPQHF.

CDR3 DNA sequence: TGTGCCAGCAGTAAACCGGCGCCCATCTCCTACGAGCAGTACTTC. Translating gives CASSKPAPISYEQYF. V gene TRBV28 combines with J gene TRBJ2-7; the D is unclear. The CDR3 consists of 15 residues. Trimming shortened V by 5 bases and J by 0 bases, and 14 bases separated the two germline ends. Germline V CDR1 and CDR2: MDHEN, SYDVKM.

The chain combines TRBV7-2 with TRBJ2-7, with 12 bases fitting TRBD1. Germline CDR1 and CDR2: SGHTA and FQGNSA. The CDR3 covers 13 residues. The V gene end was trimmed by 8 bases and the J gene end by 2 bases; junction bases not matched to a gene: 1. CDR3 DNA sequence: TGTGCCAGCCGGGACAGGGGGCCCTACGAGCAGTACTTC. Its translation is CASRDRGPYEQYF.

There are a few counts of this clone. The genes are TRBV5-6 and TRBJ2-5, with D hard to call. CDR3 length equals 14 residues. CDR1 SGHDT and CDR2 YYEEEE come from the germline V gene. Trimming removed 4 bases at V and 5 bases at J, with 15 bases between. The chain's CDR3 is CASSRGIPRETQYF. CDR3 nucleotides: TGTGCCAGCAGCCGTGGGATCCCGAGGGAGACCCAGTACTTC.

This chain uses TRBV5-4 with TRBJ1-6; no clear D. The CDR3 sequence is 12 residues long. Germline V gene data show CDR1 as SGHNT and CDR2 as YYREEE (reference sequence). V was shortened by 5 bases and J by 7 bases, with 7 bases between the two germline ends. In DNA form, the CDR3 reads TGTGCCAGCAGTCGCCAGAATTCACCCCTCCACTTT. This codes for CASSRQNSPLHF.

This chain uses TRBV5-5 with TRBJ1-2; D is possibly TRBD1 (6 bases). V lost 4 bases to trimming and J lost 0 bases, with 13 bases between them. This CDR3 region has 15 residues. Germline V gene data show CDR1 as SGHKS and CDR2 as YYEKEE (reference sequence). The CDR3 reads CASSGGTLSNYGYTF. In DNA, the CDR3 is TGTGCCAGCAGCGGCGGGACACTGTCTAACTATGGCTACACCTTC.